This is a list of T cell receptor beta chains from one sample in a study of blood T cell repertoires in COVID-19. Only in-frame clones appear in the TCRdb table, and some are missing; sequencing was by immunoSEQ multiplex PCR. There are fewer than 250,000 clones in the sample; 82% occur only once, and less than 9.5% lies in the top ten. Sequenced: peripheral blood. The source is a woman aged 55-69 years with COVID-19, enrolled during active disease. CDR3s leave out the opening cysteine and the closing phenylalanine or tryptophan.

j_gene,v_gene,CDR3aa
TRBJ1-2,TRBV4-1,ASSQAFGTGYGYT
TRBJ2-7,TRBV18,ASSMRDYEQY
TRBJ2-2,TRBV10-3,AISESSGVSGELF
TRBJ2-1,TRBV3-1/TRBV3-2,ASSPRLAESSYNEQF
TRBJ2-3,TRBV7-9,ASSPLAGEPDTQY
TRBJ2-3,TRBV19,ASSSRIASSTDTQY
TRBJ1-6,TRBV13,ASSIRSGGAGNSPLH
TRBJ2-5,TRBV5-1,ASSLSTAGETQY
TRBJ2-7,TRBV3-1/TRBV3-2,ASSHEGEAYEQY
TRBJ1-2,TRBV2,ASRPDRTYYGYT
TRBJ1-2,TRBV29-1,SVEDLEADYGYT
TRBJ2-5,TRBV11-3,ASSLDRQETQY
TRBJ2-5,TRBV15,ATSRGPRETQY
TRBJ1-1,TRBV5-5,ASSHPDRNTEAF
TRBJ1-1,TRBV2,ASRASLALNTEAF
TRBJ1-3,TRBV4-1,ASSQRGSGNTIY
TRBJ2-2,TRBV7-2,ASSQRRTSGKTGELF
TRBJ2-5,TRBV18,ASSPGLPGGETQY
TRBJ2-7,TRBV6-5,ASSPDFTDYEQY
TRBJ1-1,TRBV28,ASSSMGRGLRAF
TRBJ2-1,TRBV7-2,ASSLALLAGDNEQF
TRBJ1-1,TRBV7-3,ASSLTLQGKAF
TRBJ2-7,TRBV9,ASSYTGTGNEQY
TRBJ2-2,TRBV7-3,ASSLRDTGIPLMNTGELF
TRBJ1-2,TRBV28,ASSSLYGYT
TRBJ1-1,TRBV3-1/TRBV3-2,ASSPFAGTLNTEAF
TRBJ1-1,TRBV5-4,ASSLGSREGAF
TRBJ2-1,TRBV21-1,ASSKVSRRGPGEQF
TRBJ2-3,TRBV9,ASSVARTSDTQY
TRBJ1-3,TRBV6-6,ASSYVDAGLGNTIY
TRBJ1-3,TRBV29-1,SVGAQGSGNTIY
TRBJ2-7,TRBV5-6,ASSGQGKYEQY
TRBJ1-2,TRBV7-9,ASILRDRDYGYT
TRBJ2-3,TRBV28,ASSLVAGRASTDTQY
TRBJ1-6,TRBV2,ASSEDHRFSPLH
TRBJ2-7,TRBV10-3,AIRMTGAYEQY
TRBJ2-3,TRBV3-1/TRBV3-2,ASSQGVHIPDTQY
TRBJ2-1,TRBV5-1,ASSPSGTGVGYNEQF
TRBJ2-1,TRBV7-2,ASSLARQNNEQF
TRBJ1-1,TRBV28,ASSLYREAF
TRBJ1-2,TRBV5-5,ASSFLTADGYT
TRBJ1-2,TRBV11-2,ASSLDRVNGYT
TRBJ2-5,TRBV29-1,SVEVVAGASETQY
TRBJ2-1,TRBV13,ASSLGGLAAYNEQF
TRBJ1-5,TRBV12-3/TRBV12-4,ASSPSGEQPQH
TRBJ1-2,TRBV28,ASRTPSEAGGKGYT
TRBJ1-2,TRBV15,ATSRGSTNYGYT
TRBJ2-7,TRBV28,ASSSTGSSYEQY
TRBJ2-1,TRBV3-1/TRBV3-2,ASNDNVLSGGYNEQF
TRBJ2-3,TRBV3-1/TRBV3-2,ASSQLGTSGDSTDTQY
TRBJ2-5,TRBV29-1,SVALSSGETQY
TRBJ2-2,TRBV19,ASSAPLGLAGVPGELF